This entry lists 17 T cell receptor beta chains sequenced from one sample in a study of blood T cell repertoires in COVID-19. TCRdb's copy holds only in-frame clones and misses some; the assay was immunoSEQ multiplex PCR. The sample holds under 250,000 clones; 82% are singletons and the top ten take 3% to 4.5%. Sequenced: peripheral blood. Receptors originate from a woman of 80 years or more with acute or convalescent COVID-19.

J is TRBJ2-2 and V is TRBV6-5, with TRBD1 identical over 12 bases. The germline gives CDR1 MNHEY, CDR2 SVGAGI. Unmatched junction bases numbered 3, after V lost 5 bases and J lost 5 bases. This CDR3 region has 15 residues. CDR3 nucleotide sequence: TGTGCCAGCAGTCGGGACAGGGGGCTTACCGGGGAGCTGTTTTTT. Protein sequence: CASSRDRGLTGELFF.

This chain's CDR3 is CASSFGLAVPDTQYF. The CDR3 DNA reads TGTGCCAGCAGCTTCGGACTAGCTGTCCCAGATACGCAGTATTTT. This sequence joins TRBV7-9 and TRBJ2-3; 8 bases fit TRBD2. This CDR3 has 15 residues. Germline CDR1 reads SEHNR; CDR2 reads FQNEAQ (reference sequence). With V trimmed by 3 bases and J by 4 bases, 6 bases remained unmatched.

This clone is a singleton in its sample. This CDR3 reads CAIDPGGRLHEQYF. Written as DNA, the CDR3 is TGTGCCATTGATCCGGGGGGGCGCCTTCACGAGCAGTACTTC. The chain has TRBV6-8 and TRBJ2-7, with 8 positions matching TRBD2. V lost 10 bases to trimming and J lost 5 bases; unmatched junction nucleotides: 13. CDR1 is MNHGY, CDR2 SAAAGT, per germline. This CDR3 region has 14 residues.

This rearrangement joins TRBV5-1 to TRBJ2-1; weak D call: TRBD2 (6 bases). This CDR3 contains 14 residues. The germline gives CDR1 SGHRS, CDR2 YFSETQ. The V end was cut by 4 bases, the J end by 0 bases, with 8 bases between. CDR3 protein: CASSPGDSYNEQFF. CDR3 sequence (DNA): TGCGCCAGCAGCCCGGGGGACTCCTACAATGAGCAGTTCTTC.

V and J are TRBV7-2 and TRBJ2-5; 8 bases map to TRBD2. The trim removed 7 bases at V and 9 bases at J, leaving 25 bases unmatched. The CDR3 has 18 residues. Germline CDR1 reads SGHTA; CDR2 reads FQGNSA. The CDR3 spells CASTLGTRSGGFGGAQYF. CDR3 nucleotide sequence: TGTGCCAGCACCTTGGGCACGAGGAGCGGGGGTTTCGGGGGGGCCCAGTACTTC.

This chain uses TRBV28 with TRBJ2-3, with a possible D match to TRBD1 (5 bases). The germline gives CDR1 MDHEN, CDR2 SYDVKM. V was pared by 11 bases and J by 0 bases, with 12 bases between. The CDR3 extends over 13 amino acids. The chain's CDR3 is CAEQGDSTDTQYF. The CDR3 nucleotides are TGTGCCGAGCAGGGTGATAGCACAGATACGCAGTATTTT. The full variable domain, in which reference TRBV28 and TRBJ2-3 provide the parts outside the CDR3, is DVKVTQSSRYLVKRTGEKVFLECVQDMDHENMFWYRQDPGLGLRLIYFSYDVKMKEKGDIPEGYSVSREKKERFSLILESASTNQTSMYLCAEQGDSTDTQYFGPGTRLTVL.

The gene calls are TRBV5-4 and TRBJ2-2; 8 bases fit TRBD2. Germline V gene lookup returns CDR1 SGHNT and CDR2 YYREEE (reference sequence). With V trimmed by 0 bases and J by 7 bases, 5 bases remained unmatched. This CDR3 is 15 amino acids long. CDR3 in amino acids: CASSLAGGAGGELFF. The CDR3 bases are TGTGCCAGCAGCTTGGCCGGGGGGGCCGGCGGGGAGCTGTTTTTT.

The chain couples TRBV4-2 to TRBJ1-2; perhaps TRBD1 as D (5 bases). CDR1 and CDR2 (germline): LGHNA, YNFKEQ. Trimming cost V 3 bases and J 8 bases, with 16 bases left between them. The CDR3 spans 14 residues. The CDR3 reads CASSQELRQSGYTF. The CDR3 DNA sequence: TGTGCCAGCAGCCAGGAACTTAGACAGTCCGGCTACACCTTC.

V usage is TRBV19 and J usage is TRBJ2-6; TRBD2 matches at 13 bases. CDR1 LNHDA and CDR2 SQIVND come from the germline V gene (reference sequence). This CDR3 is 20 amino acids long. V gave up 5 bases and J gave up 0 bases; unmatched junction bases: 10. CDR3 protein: CASSYEGTSGVYSGANVLTF. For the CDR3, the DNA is TGTGCCAGTAGTTATGAAGGGACTAGCGGGGTGTACTCTGGGGCCAACGTCCTGACTTTC.

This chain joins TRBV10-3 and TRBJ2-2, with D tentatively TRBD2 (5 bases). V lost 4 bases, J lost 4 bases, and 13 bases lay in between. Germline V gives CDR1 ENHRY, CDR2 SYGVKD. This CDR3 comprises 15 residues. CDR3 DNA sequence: TGTGCCATCAGTGTTAGAGGGTCTGGCACCGGGGAGCTGTTTTTT. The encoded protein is CAISVRGSGTGELFF.

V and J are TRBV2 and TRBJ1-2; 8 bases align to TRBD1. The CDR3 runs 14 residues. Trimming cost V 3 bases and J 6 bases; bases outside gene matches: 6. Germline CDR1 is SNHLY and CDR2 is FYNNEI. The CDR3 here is CASSDMDRVDGYTF. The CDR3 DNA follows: TGTGCCAGCAGTGATATGGACAGGGTGGATGGCTACACCTTC.

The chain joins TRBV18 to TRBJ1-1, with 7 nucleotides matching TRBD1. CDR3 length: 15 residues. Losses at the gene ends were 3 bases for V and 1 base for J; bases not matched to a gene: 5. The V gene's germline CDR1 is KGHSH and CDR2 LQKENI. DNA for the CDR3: TGTGCCAGCTCACCCGGGACAGCGTCGAACACTGAAGCTTTCTTT. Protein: CASSPGTASNTEAFF.

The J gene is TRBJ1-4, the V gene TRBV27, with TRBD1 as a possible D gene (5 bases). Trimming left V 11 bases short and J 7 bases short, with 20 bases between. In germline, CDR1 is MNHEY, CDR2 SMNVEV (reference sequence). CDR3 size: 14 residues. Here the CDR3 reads CAQQRGRRFEKLFF. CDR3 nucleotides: TGTGCCCAGCAGCGGGGCCGAAGGTTTGAAAAACTGTTTTTT.

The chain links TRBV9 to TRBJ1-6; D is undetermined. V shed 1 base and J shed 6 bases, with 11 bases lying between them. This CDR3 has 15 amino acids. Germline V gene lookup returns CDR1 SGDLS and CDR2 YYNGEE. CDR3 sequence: CASSVSTEGNSPLHF. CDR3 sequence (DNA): TGTGCCAGCAGCGTATCGACCGAGGGTAATTCACCCCTCCACTTT. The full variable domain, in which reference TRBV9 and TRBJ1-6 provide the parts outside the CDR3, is DSGVTQTPKHLITATGQRVTLRCSPRSGDLSVYWYQQSLDQGLQFLIQYYNGEERAKGNILERFSAQQFPDLHSELNLSSLELGDSALYFCASSVSTEGNSPLHFGNGTRLTVT.

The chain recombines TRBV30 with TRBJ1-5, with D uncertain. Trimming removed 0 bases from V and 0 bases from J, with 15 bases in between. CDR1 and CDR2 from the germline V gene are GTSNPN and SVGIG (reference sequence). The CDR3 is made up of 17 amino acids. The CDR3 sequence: CAWSVPRGGLSNQPQHF. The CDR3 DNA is TGTGCCTGGAGTGTACCCCGGGGAGGTCTTAGCAATCAGCCCCAGCATTTT.

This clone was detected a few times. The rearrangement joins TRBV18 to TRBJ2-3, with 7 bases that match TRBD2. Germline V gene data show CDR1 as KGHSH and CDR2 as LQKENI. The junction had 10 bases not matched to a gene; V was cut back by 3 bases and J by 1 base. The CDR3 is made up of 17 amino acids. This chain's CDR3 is CASSPTPASGGTDTQYF. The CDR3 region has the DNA TGTGCCAGCTCACCCACCCCGGCGAGCGGGGGCACAGATACGCAGTATTTT.

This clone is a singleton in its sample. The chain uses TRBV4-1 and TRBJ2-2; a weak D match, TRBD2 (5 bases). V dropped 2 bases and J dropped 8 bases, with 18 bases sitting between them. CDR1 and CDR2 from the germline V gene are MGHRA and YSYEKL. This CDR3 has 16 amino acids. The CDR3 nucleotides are TGCGCCAGCAGCCAACCCCAGTGGGGAGTCCTGGGGGAGCTGTTTTTT. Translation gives CASSQPQWGVLGELFF.